This TCR beta chain emerged from a study of CD8 T cells in ankylosing spondylitis. With molecular barcodes, quantitative 5'-RACE was used to make the TCR beta libraries. TCRdb called the 5' RACE reads again in MiXCR, with one record for every CDR3 protein. The repertoire holds hundreds of thousands of distinct CDR3 sequences, with roughly 20% as singletons. Study-level findings and limits: Significant enrichment of disease-linked clones was reportedly seen in matched ankylosing spondylitis synovial fluid. Relatively scarce in peripheral blood, disease-linked clones were CD8+.

Germline V gene lookup returns CDR1 MNHNY and CDR2 SVGAGI (reference sequence). V dropped 6 bases and J dropped 6; count of bases not matched to a gene: 2. There are 13 residues in the CDR3. This clonotype was recorded at least ten times. Its target is not known. The rearrangement joins TRBV6-6 to TRBJ2-2; 9 bases agree with TRBD1. The sequence was collected from a male donor with ankylosing spondylitis or in good health (not recorded which). The sample comprised blood, either unsorted or a sorted T cell fraction (not recorded which). CDR3 nucleotide sequence: TGTGCCAGCAGCCGACAGGGGGCCGGGGAGCTGTTTTTT. It encodes CASSRQGAGELFF.